Shown below are 14 T cell receptor beta chains from a single sample sequenced in a study of cytomegalovirus exposure and HLA in healthy donors. TCRdb's copy holds only in-frame clones and misses some; the assay was immunoSEQ multiplex PCR. The data show around 62,000 clones, with roughly 91% seen just once and 1.7% held by the top ten. The material sequenced was PBMCs. All receptors come from a woman aged 18-29 years in good health and CMV-seronegative.

The gene calls are TRBV6-4 and TRBJ1-5, with unresolved D. The V end lost 6 bases, the J end lost 5 bases, and 14 bases lay between the germline ends. This CDR3 contains 14 residues. Germline CDR1 MRHNA, CDR2 SNTAGT. CDR3 sequence reads: CASRMAVLHQPQHF. Written as DNA, the CDR3 is TGTGCCAGCAGGATGGCGGTTCTTCATCAGCCCCAGCATTTT.

This clone was seen a handful of times. The gene calls are TRBV10-1 and TRBJ2-7; 8 bases match TRBD2. The CDR3 has 15 amino acids. CDR1 is WNHNN, CDR2 SYGVQD, per germline (reference sequence). V was pared by 0 bases and J by 2 bases, with 3 bases of the junction left unmatched. This CDR3 reads CASSESGAGAYEQYF. CDR3 sequence (DNA): TGCGCCAGCAGTGAGTCGGGAGCGGGAGCCTACGAGCAGTACTTC.

The CDR3 loop reads CASAIQDYSRSPLHF. CDR3 bases: TGTGCCAGCGCTATACAGGATTACAGCAGGTCACCCCTCCACTTT. V and J are TRBV27 and TRBJ1-6; a possible D gene is TRBD1 (5 bases). This CDR3 is built from 15 residues. V was clipped by 8 bases and J by 10 bases, with 21 bases between them. From germline, CDR1 is MNHEY and CDR2 SMNVEV (reference sequence).

The chain couples TRBV4-3 to TRBJ1-6, with D hard to call. The CDR3 runs to 18 residues. Per the germline V gene, CDR1 is LGHNA and CDR2 is YSLEER. V was trimmed by 2 bases and J by 0 bases, leaving 14 bases between them. Here the CDR3 DNA reads TGCGCCAGCAGCCAATGGATTTCTGGGAGCTCCTATAATTCACCCCTCCACTTT. Amino acid sequence: CASSQWISGSSYNSPLHF.

This clone appeared once. The chain carries TRBV19 and TRBJ2-7, with TRBD2 matching over 10 bases. CDR1 and CDR2 from the germline V gene are LNHDA and SQIVND (reference sequence). CDR3 length: 15 amino acids. Trimming removed 5 bases from V and 5 bases from J; junction bases left unmatched: 9. For the CDR3, the DNA is TGTGCCAGTAGTCCATTAGCGGGAGGCATCCACGAGCAGTACTTC. Its translation: CASSPLAGGIHEQYF.

This clone was seen a single time. This sequence joins TRBV11-2 and TRBJ2-7; TRBD2 agrees at 7 bases. The germline CDR1 and CDR2 sequences are SGHAT and FQNNGV. The CDR3 totals 17 residues. The trim removed 2 bases at V and 4 bases at J, leaving 14 bases unmatched. This chain's CDR3 is CASSLRALAASEYEQYF. The CDR3 coding sequence is TGTGCCAGCAGCTTACGGGCCCTAGCGGCTAGTGAATACGAGCAGTACTTC.

The chain is built from TRBV9 and TRBJ2-7; 14 positions match TRBD2. Losses at the gene ends were 0 bases for V and 4 bases for J; bases not matched to a gene: 3. The CDR3 loop spans 16 amino acids. Germline V gene lookup returns CDR1 SGDLS and CDR2 YYNGEE. The CDR3 loop is CASSVGTSGGRYEQYF. CDR3 sequence (DNA): TGTGCCAGCAGCGTAGGGACTAGCGGGGGGCGGTACGAGCAGTACTTC.

This clone was observed a handful of times. CDR3: CASSTSGTKNIQYF. CDR3 nucleotides: TGTGCCAGCAGCACATCAGGGACCAAAAACATTCAGTACTTC. The chain couples TRBV7-3 to TRBJ2-4; TRBD1 might be the D (5 bases). Germline CDR1 is SGHTA and CDR2 is FQGTGA. Trimming pared 5 bases from V and 2 bases from J, leaving 10 bases between. The CDR3 spans 14 residues.

The chain carries TRBV7-3 and TRBJ2-2; tentatively, D is TRBD2 (7 bases). CDR3 size: 15 residues. Trimming removed 7 bases from V and 4 bases from J, with 16 bases in between. Per the germline V gene, CDR1 is SGHTA and CDR2 is FQGTGA. The CDR3 nucleotides read TGTGCCAGCACCACTGGGGGGGGCAGCACCGGGGAGCTGTTTTTT. Amino acid sequence: CASTTGGGSTGELFF. The full variable domain, completed using reference TRBV7-3 and TRBJ2-2, is GAGVSQTPSNKVTEKGKYVELRCDPISGHTALYWYRQSLGQGPEFLIYFQGTGAADDSGLPNDRFFAVRPEGSVSTLKIQRTERGDSAVYLCASTTGGGSTGELFFGEGSRLTVL.

This clone was counted between two and nine times. This sequence joins TRBV4-1 and TRBJ2-7; tentatively, D is TRBD1 (5 bases). The V and J ends lost 4 bases and 2 bases respectively, with 15 bases between them. The CDR3 has 15 residues. Germline CDR1 is MGHRA and CDR2 is YSYEKL. In DNA form, the CDR3 reads TGCGCCAGCAGCCTTATGGCAGGGTATGCCTACGAGCAGTACTTC. Its translation: CASSLMAGYAYEQYF.

The chain has TRBV5-1 and TRBJ2-7; TRBD1 agrees at 11 bases. CDR3 size: 15 residues. After removal of 4 bases from V and 4 bases from J, the junction contained 7 bases not matched to a gene. Germline assignment: CDR1 SGHRS and CDR2 YFSETQ. CDR3 amino acids: CASSPGTGGPYEQYF. CDR3 in DNA: TGCGCCAGCAGCCCCGGGACAGGGGGACCTTACGAGCAGTACTTC.

The rearrangement joins TRBV7-3 to TRBJ2-1; a weak D match, TRBD2 (5 bases). With 6 bases removed from V and 4 bases from J, the gap between germline ends came to 10 bases. The CDR3 is 13 residues long. Germline assignment: CDR1 SGHTA and CDR2 FQGTGA. CDR3 nucleotide sequence: TGTGCCAGCAGTTCGGACTTTTACAATGAGCAGTTCTTC. Protein product: CASSSDFYNEQFF.

J is TRBJ1-1 and V is TRBV5-1; a possible D gene is TRBD1 (6 bases). CDR3 length: 14 residues. The germline gives CDR1 SGHRS, CDR2 YFSETQ. V shed 2 bases and J shed 1 base, with 9 bases lying between them. This chain's CDR3 is CASSFGGANTEAFF. The CDR3 coding sequence is TGCGCCAGCAGCTTCGGGGGGGCGAACACTGAAGCTTTCTTT. Combining the CDR3 with reference TRBV5-1 and TRBJ1-1 gives the whole variable domain KAGVTQTPRYLIKTRGQQVTLSCSPISGHRSVSWYQQTPGQGLQFLFEYFSETQRNKGNFPGRFSGRQFSNSRSEMNVSTLELGDSALYLCASSFGGANTEAFFGQGTRLTVV.

This clone was picked up a small number of times. The rearrangement joins TRBV5-1 to TRBJ2-7; maybe TRBD1 (5 bases). Trimming took off 4 bases at V and 2 bases at J, with 13 bases between the two ends. The CDR3 is 14 residues long. Germline V lookup: CDR1 SGHRS, CDR2 YFSETQ. The DNA for the CDR3 is TGCGCCAGCAGCCCGACAGCTCCCACCTACGAGCAGTACTTC. It codes for CASSPTAPTYEQYF.